The rows below give T cell receptor beta chains drawn from one sample of a study of T-cell memory formation after mild COVID-19. A single record per CDR3 protein comes from TCRdb applying MiXCR to the 5' RACE reads. There are roughly 450,000 distinct CDR3 sequences in the sample; around a sixth occur only once, and about 12% lies in the top ten. Sequenced sample: PBMCs or a T cell subset sorted from them (not recorded which). All receptors derive from an adult woman who had mild COVID-19 (a few samples of this study predate the infection). Cell type and time point are not known. The CDR3 runs from the conserved cysteine through the conserved F or W. Fields, in order: V gene, J gene, clone size, D gene, CDR3 DNA, CDR3 protein. D genes are given only for firm matches. A row's size may be missing; if present it is once, few, many or a size class.

TRBV4-1	TRBJ2-2	.	TRBD1	TGCGCCAGCGGGACAGAAACCGGGGAGCTGTTTTTT	CASGTETGELFF
TRBV9	TRBJ1-3	.	.	TGTGCCAGCGGAACGGCTACTGGAAACACCATATATTTT	CASGTATGNTIYF
TRBV28	TRBJ2-7	few	.	TGTGCCAGCAGTTACCCGCGGCCCCGCGGTTGGTACGAGCAGTACTTC	CASSYPRPRGWYEQYF
TRBV20-1	TRBJ2-2	few	.	TGCAGTGCTAGAGATCCCCTGACTATCGCGAACACCGGGGAGCTGTTTTTT	CSARDPLTIANTGELFF
TRBV3-1	TRBJ1-2	.	.	TGTGCCAGCAGCCCACCGGGGGACGTGGGCACCTTC	CASSPPGDVGTF
TRBV7-3	TRBJ1-2	few	.	TGTGCCAGCAGCAAACCCGACAGGCTGTTAACCTTC	CASSKPDRLLTF
TRBV7-6	TRBJ2-7	.	.	TGTGCCAGCAGCGGGCACAGGGCTAACTACGAGCAGTACTTC	CASSGHRANYEQYF
TRBV20-1	TRBJ2-5	few	.	TGCAGTGCTAGAGATCCTGAAGGGTACCAAGAGACCCAGTACTTC	CSARDPEGYQETQYF
TRBV20-1	TRBJ1-4	.	.	TGCAGTGCTAGTAGAGGAACCGCAACTAATGAAAAACTGTTTTTT	CSASRGTATNEKLFF
TRBV30	TRBJ2-3	few	TRBD2	TGTGCCTGGGCTCCCGGGACTAGCGGAGTTACAGATACGCAGTATTTT	CAWAPGTSGVTDTQYF
TRBV7-8	TRBJ2-6	few	TRBD1	TGTGCCAGCAGTCCGCGACAGGGATATCTCTCTGGGGCCAACGTCCTGACTTTC	CASSPRQGYLSGANVLTF
TRBV18	TRBJ1-1	.	TRBD1	TGTGCCAGCTCCTCCACAGGGGGGGTCACTGAAGCTTTCTTT	CASSSTGGVTEAFF
TRBV6-5	TRBJ1-1	few	.	TGTGCCAGCGGCCTGCGGCCCCCACTGAATCTTGAAGCTTTCTTT	CASGLRPPLNLEAFF
TRBV6-5	TRBJ2-7	few	TRBD1	TGTGCCAGCAGCCCCGGACAGGGCATCGACGAGCAGTACTTC	CASSPGQGIDEQYF
TRBV5-1	TRBJ2-4	many	.	TGCGCCAGCAGCTTGAGACCAGGAGGGGAAAACATTCAGTACTTC	CASSLRPGGENIQYF
TRBV6-6	TRBJ1-1	few	.	TGTGCCAGCAGCCGCGACAGCACTGAAGCTTTCTTT	CASSRDSTEAFF
TRBV5-4	TRBJ2-7	few	.	TGTGCCAGCAGGATTAGCAACACCTACGAGCAGTACTTC	CASRISNTYEQYF
TRBV7-9	TRBJ2-7	.	.	TGTGCCAGCAGCTTAGGGGCTACCGACGAGCAGTACTTC	CASSLGATDEQYF
TRBV20-1	TRBJ2-2	few	.	TGCAGTGCTAGATTTCGAGGCAGTTACACCGGGGAGCTGTTTTTT	CSARFRGSYTGELFF
TRBV12-3/TRBV12-4	TRBJ2-7	many	TRBD1	TGTGCCAGCAGACGGGCCGGGACAGGAAGATACGAGCAGTACTTC	CASRRAGTGRYEQYF
TRBV5-1	TRBJ2-7	.	TRBD2	TGCGCCAGCAGCTTCGGACTAGCGGGAGCAGCGGACTACGAGCAGTACTTC	CASSFGLAGAADYEQYF
TRBV2	TRBJ2-7	.	.	TGTGCCAGCAGTGTGTGGGTTGGTCCCTACGAGCAGTACTTC	CASSVWVGPYEQYF
TRBV7-6	TRBJ2-4	.	.	TGTGCCAGCAGCTTAGTCGGGAGTACCCCCCCGAACATTCAGTACTTC	CASSLVGSTPPNIQYF
TRBV12-3/TRBV12-4	TRBJ2-3	.	TRBD2	TGTGCCAGCTATCTAGCGGGGGCCCAAGATACGCAGTATTTT	CASYLAGAQDTQYF
TRBV4-2	TRBJ1-4	few	TRBD1	TGTGCCAGCAGCCCGGGGACAGGGGCTTGGAAACTGTTTTTT	CASSPGTGAWKLFF
TRBV7-6	TRBJ2-1	.	.	TGTGCCAGCAGCTTAGCGGGGGTCGACTACAGTGAGCAGTTCTTC	CASSLAGVDYSEQFF
TRBV12-3/TRBV12-4	TRBJ1-3	.	TRBD1	TGTGCCAGCAGTTTAGGAGGGGGCGGTGGAAACACCATATATTTT	CASSLGGGGGNTIYF
TRBV3-1	TRBJ2-7	once	TRBD2	TGTGCCAGCAGAGACATAGCGGGGACGCGCGCGAGACGGAGGAAGCAGTACTTC	CASRDIAGTRARRRKQYF
TRBV12-3/TRBV12-4	TRBJ2-7	.	.	TGTGCCAGCAGCCGCACAGGGTACCGGGACGAGCAGTACTTC	CASSRTGYRDEQYF
TRBV27	TRBJ2-1	.	.	TGTGCCAGCAGTTTATCCCCAGGGGCTCCCTACAATGAGCAGTTCTTC	CASSLSPGAPYNEQFF